The sequence of this T cell receptor beta chain was determined in a study of siplizumab effects on memory and regulatory T cells. As regards this clone: At one boundary the junction diverges from the germline segment, which might be a read error. The identical CDR3 is also encoded by other nucleotide sequences in the sample.

The protocol was immunoSEQ multiplex PCR, while the TCRdb copy is restricted to in-frame clones and leaves out a portion. The sample contains just over 40,000 clones, 89% of which appear only once. The origin of this receptor is a human donor in good health. Source material: naive CD4+ T cells sorted from blood.

CDR3 loop: CASSARTTAYEQYF. The CDR3 DNA is TGCGCCAGCAGCGCCCGGACAACCGCCTACGAGCAGTACTTC. V and J are TRBV9 and TRBJ2-7, with D possibly matching TRBD1 (5 bases). The CDR3 has 14 residues. Germline V lookup: CDR1 SGDLS, CDR2 YYNGEE.